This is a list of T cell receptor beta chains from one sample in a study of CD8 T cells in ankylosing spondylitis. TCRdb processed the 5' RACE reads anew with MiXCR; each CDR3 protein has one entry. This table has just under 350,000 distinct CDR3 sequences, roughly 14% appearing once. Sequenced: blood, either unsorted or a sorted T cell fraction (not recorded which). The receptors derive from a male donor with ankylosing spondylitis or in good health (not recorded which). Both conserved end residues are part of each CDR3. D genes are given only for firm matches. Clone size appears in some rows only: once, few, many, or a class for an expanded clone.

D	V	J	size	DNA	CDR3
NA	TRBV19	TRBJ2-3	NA	TGTGCCAGTAGTACGGTGGGCACAGATACGCAGTATTTT	CASSTVGTDTQYF
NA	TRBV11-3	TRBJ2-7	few	TGTGCCAGCAGCGGGGGCCCTAGCTCCTACGAGCAGTACTTC	CASSGGPSSYEQYF
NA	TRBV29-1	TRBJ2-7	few	TGCAGCGTGGGGACGGATACCTACGAGCAGTACTTC	CSVGTDTYEQYF
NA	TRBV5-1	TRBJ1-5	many	TGCGCCAGCAGCTGGACTGCGGATTGGCCCCAGCATTTT	CASSWTADWPQHF
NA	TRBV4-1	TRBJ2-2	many	TGCGCCAGCAGCCACTTCACAGGGAAGACCGGGGAGCTGTTTTTT	CASSHFTGKTGELFF
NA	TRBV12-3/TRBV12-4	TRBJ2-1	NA	TGTGCCAGCAGTTTAGGTGGCAGGGCCACTAACAATGAGCAGTTCTTC	CASSLGGRATNNEQFF
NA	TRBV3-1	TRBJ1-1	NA	TGTGCCAGCAGCCAAGTGGGATTCGGAGACAACACTGAAGCTTTCTTT	CASSQVGFGDNTEAFF
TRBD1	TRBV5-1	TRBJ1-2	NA	TGCGCCAGCAGTTCTGACAGGGTAAATGTCCGGGCTGGCTACACCTTC	CASSSDRVNVRAGYTF
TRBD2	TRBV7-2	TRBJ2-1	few	TGTGCCAGCAGCTTAGGACTAGCGGGAGGGAATATTAATGAGCAGTTCTTC	CASSLGLAGGNINEQFF
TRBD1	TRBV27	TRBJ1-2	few	TGTGCCAGCAGTGCCTTGACAGGGGTTAGCCTCTATGGCTACACCTTC	CASSALTGVSLYGYTF
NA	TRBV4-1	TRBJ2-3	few	TGCGCCAGCAGACAAGATGAGGGCAGATTACAGTATTTT	CASRQDEGRLQYF
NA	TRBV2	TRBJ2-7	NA	TGTGCCAGCAGGGCGATAAAGGACGGAACCTACGAGCAGTACTTC	CASRAIKDGTYEQYF
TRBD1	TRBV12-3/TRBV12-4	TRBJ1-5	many	TGTGCCAGCAGCCGCGGACAGGGCAATCAGCCCCAGCATTTT	CASSRGQGNQPQHF
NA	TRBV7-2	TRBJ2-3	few	TGTGCCAGCAGCTTCGGAGGGCTAGATACGCAGTATTTT	CASSFGGLDTQYF
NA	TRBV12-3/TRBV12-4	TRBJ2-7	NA	TGTGCCAGCAGTTTAGCGCAGGCAGCTATTTCCGGGGAGCAGTACTTC	CASSLAQAAISGEQYF
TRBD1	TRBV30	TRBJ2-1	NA	TGTGCCTGGAGTTTAGGACAGGGTGCTTACAATGAGCAGTTCTTC	CAWSLGQGAYNEQFF
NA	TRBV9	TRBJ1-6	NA	TGTGCCAGCAGCGGTACAGCTTCGGGGTCACCCCTCCACTTT	CASSGTASGSPLHF
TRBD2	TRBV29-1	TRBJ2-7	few	TGCAGCGTTGGTGGACTAGACGATTCCTACGAGCAGTACTTC	CSVGGLDDSYEQYF
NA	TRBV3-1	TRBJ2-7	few	TGTGCCAGCAGCCCGCTTCTTTCGGGGAGCTCCTACGAGCAGTACTTC	CASSPLLSGSSYEQYF
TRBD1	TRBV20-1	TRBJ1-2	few	TGCAGTGCTAGATCGGACAGGGAATACACCTTC	CSARSDREYTF
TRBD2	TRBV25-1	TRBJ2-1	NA	TGTGCCAGCAGTGAATTTCAGCGGGGTGAGCAGTTCTTC	CASSEFQRGEQFF
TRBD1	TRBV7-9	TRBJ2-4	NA	TGTGCCAGCAGCTCGACAGGGGGGCACATTCAGTACTTC	CASSSTGGHIQYF
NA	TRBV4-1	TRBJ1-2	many	TGCGCCAGCAGCCAAGATATAGGAGGGTACTATGGCTACACCTTC	CASSQDIGGYYGYTF
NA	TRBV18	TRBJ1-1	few	TGTGCCAGCTCACCCGAAGCGTACACTGAAGCTTTCTTT	CASSPEAYTEAFF
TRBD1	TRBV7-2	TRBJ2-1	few	TGTGCCAGCTCGCGGGACAGGGTCTCGAATGAGCAGTTCTTC	CASSRDRVSNEQFF
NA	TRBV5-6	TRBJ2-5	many	TGTGCCAGCAGCTTCATCAGCGGACACCGGACCGAGACCCAGTACTTC	CASSFISGHRTETQYF
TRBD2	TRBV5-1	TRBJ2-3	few	TGCGCCAGCAGCTTGGGGACTAGCGGGAGGGCCAAAGATACGCAGTATTTT	CASSLGTSGRAKDTQYF
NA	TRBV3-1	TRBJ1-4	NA	TGTGCCAGCAGCCGGCGGGGTGAAAAACTGTTTTTT	CASSRRGEKLFF
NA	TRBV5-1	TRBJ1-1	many	TGCGCCAGCAGCTTGGCCGGACAGATTGGGGTTGAAGCTTTCTTT	CASSLAGQIGVEAFF
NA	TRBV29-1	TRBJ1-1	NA	TGCAGCGTTTATTGGGAGATGAAGACTGAAGCTTTCTTT	CSVYWEMKTEAFF
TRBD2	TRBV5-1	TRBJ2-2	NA	TGCGCCAGCAGCCCCGGGACTAGCGGGAGGGCCGGGGAGCTGTTTTTT	CASSPGTSGRAGELFF
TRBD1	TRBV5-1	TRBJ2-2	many	TGCGCCAGCAGCTACGGACAGGGGGGGACCGGGGAGCTGTTTTTT	CASSYGQGGTGELFF
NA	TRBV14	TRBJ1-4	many	TGTGCCAGCAGCCAACCTCTCGGGACGGGGGAAAAACTGTTTTTT	CASSQPLGTGEKLFF
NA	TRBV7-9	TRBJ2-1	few	TGTGCCAGCAGCTTCAAGAACAATGAGCAGTTCTTC	CASSFKNNEQFF
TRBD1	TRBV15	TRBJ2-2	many	TGTGCCACCAGCTCATGGGACAGGCGGAACACCGGGGAGCTGTTTTTT	CATSSWDRRNTGELFF
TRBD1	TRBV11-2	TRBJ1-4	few	TGTGCCAGCACAGCCCAGGGGGCAGTGGGGGAAAAACTGTTTTTT	CASTAQGAVGEKLFF
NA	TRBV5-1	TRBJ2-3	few	TGCGCCAGCAGCGGAGGACAGCCTGGCCCCACAGATACGCAGTATTTT	CASSGGQPGPTDTQYF
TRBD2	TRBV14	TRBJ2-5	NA	TGTGCCAGCAGCCAAGGGTCTAGCGGATCACAAGAGACCCAGTACTTC	CASSQGSSGSQETQYF
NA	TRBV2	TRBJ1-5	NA	TGTGCCAGCAGTGGAGGACTCTATCAGCCCCAGCATTTT	CASSGGLYQPQHF
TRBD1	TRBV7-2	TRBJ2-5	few	TGTGCCAGCAGCTCCAAGGACAGGGCTCGGGAGACCCAGTACTTC	CASSSKDRARETQYF
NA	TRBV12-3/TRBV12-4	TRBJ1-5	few	TGTGCCAGCAGTTTCGCCAGCCTAGGCAATCAGCCCCAGCATTTT	CASSFASLGNQPQHF
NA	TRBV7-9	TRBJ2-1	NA	TGTGCCAGCAGTCCATACCCAGCGGTCGTCGGGCAGTTCTTC	CASSPYPAVVGQFF
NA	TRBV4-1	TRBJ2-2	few	TGCGCCAGCAGCCAACGGGACTTCACCGGGGAGCTGTTTTTT	CASSQRDFTGELFF
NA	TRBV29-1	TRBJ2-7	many	TGCAGCGTTGGGGGGGACAGCTTCGCCGAGCAGTACTTC	CSVGGDSFAEQYF
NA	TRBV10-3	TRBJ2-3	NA	TGTGCCATCAGTGAGGGGGGGGCCCTCACAGATACGCAGTATTTT	CAISEGGALTDTQYF
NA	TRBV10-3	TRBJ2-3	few	TGTGCCATCAGTGCTCGGATAGCGTTCTTAGATACGCAGTATTTT	CAISARIAFLDTQYF
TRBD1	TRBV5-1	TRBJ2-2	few	TGCGCCAGCAGCTCTGACAGGGCCTACACCGGGGAGCTGTTTTTT	CASSSDRAYTGELFF
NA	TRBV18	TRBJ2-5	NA	TGTGCCAGCTCACAACGGGACGAGGGGACCCAGTACTTC	CASSQRDEGTQYF
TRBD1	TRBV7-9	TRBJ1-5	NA	TGTGCCAGCAGCAAAACAGGGGTCGGCCATCAGCCCCAGCATTTT	CASSKTGVGHQPQHF
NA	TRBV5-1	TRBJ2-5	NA	TGCGCCAGCCGATGGGATCGCCAAGAGACCCAGTACTTC	CASRWDRQETQYF
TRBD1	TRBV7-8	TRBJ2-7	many	TGTGCCACCATGGTAGGGGGCCTATCCTACGAGCAGTACTTC	CATMVGGLSYEQYF
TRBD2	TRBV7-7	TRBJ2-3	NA	TGTGCCAGCAGCTTGAGCGGGGGGGCAACAGATACGCAGTATTTT	CASSLSGGATDTQYF
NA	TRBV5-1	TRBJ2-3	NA	TGCGCCAGCAAGGTCAACCCCGGGGTAGCAGGAACAGATACGCAGTATTTT	CASKVNPGVAGTDTQYF
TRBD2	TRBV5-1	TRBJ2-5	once	TGCGCCAGCAGCTTCCACCCTCCGGGACTAGGGGGTGAGGAGACCCAGTACTTC	CASSFHPPGLGGEETQYF
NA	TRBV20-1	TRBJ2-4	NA	TGCAGTGCAAGACCAAATGGAGCCAAAAACATTCAGTACTTC	CSARPNGAKNIQYF
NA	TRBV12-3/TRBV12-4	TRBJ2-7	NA	TGTGCCAGCAGTCAGGGTCCCACGGAAGCCTACGAGCAGTACTTC	CASSQGPTEAYEQYF
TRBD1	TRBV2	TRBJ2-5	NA	TGTGCCAGCATGATACAGGGGGGAGAGACCCAGTACTTC	CASMIQGGETQYF
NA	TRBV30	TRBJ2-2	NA	TGTGCCTGGGACCTCGCGAACACCGGGGAGCTGTTTTTT	CAWDLANTGELFF
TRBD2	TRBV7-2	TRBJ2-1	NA	TGTGCCAGCAGCTCGAGAGAGACTAGCGCCGGTAGAGTGTTCTTC	CASSSRETSAGRVFF
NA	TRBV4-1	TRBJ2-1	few	TGCGCCAGCAGCCAAGTAGGGCGCGGAGTGGGGAATGAGCAGTTCTTC	CASSQVGRGVGNEQFF